There are a few counts of the clone carrying this TCR beta chain. Its antigen is not known. The sample contains more than one DNA sequence encoding this CDR3. This specimen belongs to a study of beta chain features in type 1 diabetes. The study's findings and limits: Possible PCR preference for shorter templates applied equally to patients and controls.

This CDR3 spans 15 amino acids. Germline CDR1 reads SGHRS; CDR2 reads YFSETQ. V gave up 0 bases and J gave up 5 bases, with 14 bases separating them. Sequenced material consisted of expressed TCRB transcripts (all of the isolated RNA was reverse transcribed). Produced via immunoSEQ multiplex PCR; TCRdb's table is partial and in-frame only. Found here are 500,000 to 700,000 clones, 15% to 19% of them singletons; the top ten hold 0.093%. The chain employs TRBV5-1 and TRBJ2-5; a possible D gene is TRBD1 (6 bases). Sequencing input: naive CD4+ T cells from blood. The receptor comes from a man in his late teens or twenties in good health. The CDR3 here is CASSLAAGDGETQYF. The CDR3 region has the DNA TGCGCCAGCAGCTTGGCTGCAGGGGATGGGGAGACCCAGTACTTC.